The T cell receptor beta chain under discussion was sequenced for a study of cytomegalovirus exposure and HLA in healthy donors. The study, taken as a whole, reports: When analyzed later, the rates of TCR association showed variation by HLA locus, with DRB1 the most and HLA-C the fewest.

V lost 3 bases and J 8 bases, leaving 14 bases between the germline ends. This CDR3 region has 13 residues. The germline V gene encodes CDR1 SGHDT and CDR2 YYEEEE. The PCR contained 60 Vbeta and 13 Jbeta primers. Assay: immunoSEQ multiplex PCR; the TCRdb copy retains only in-frame clones and omits some. The table shows nearly 110,000 clones, with about 75% occurring only once. This clone was picked up a small number of times. Its matching antigen is unknown. The sequence was collected from a male donor in good health and CMV-seropositive. V gene TRBV5-6 combines with J gene TRBJ1-2; D gene ambiguous. Sequencing input: PBMCs. This CDR3 is CASSSQTLGGYTF. DNA of the CDR3: TGTGCCAGCAGCTCCCAGACCCTGGGCGGCTACACCTTC.